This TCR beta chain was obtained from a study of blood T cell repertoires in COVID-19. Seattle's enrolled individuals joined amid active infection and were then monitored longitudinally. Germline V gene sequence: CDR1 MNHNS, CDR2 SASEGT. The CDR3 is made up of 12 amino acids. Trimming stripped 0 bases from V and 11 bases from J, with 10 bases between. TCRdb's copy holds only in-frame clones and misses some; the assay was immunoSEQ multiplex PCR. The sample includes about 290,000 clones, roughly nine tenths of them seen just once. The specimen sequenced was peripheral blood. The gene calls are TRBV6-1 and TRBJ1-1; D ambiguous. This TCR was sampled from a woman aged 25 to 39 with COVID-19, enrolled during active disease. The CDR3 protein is CASSEARTRAFF. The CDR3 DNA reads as TGTGCCAGCAGTGAAGCGCGAACGCGTGCTTTCTTT.